Listed below are T cell receptor beta chains from one sample, sequenced in a study of cytomegalovirus exposure and HLA in healthy donors. The protocol was immunoSEQ multiplex PCR, while the TCRdb copy is restricted to in-frame clones and leaves out a portion. The sample holds under 150,000 clones, around 88% seen once. The sample taken for sequencing was PBMCs. All receptors derive from a woman aged 18-29 years in good health and CMV-seropositive. The CDR3 runs from the conserved cysteine through the conserved F or W.

V gene	J gene	CDR3 protein
TRBV6-1	TRBJ1-2	CASGTDYGYTF
TRBV5-4	TRBJ1-3	CASSLSVQGANGNTIYF
TRBV28	TRBJ1-4	CASSFSGLTNEKLFF
TRBV7-2	TRBJ2-3	CASSLVGTGGGDTQYF
TRBV9	TRBJ2-7	CASTSGNNGEQYF
TRBV5-8	TRBJ2-3	CASSFRQITDTQYF
TRBV9	TRBJ1-4	CASSVQGDEKLFF
TRBV6-5	TRBJ2-1	CASSYSNLKNEQFF
TRBV19	TRBJ2-7	CASSSAGRIEQYF
TRBV7-2	TRBJ2-5	CASSLEYGGAGTQYF
TRBV27	TRBJ2-7	CASSLTPSYEQYF
TRBV5-1	TRBJ2-1	CASSGTYRTGSNYNEQFF
TRBV19	TRBJ2-7	CASSPDTRYEQYF
TRBV5-1	TRBJ1-4	CASSLGGQEKLFF